Following are 9 T cell receptor beta chains from one sample sequenced in a study of Tregs in tolerant kidney transplant recipients. Antigens of these TCRs are unknown. TCRdb's table, derived via immunoSEQ multiplex PCR, lists solely in-frame clones and lacks some. The sample has just under 20,000 clones, roughly 65% seen once; the top ten hold nearly 3.5%. The sample was Tregs from blood cultured with allogeneic cells. Source of these receptors: a human donor in good health.

The V and J genes are TRBV27 and TRBJ2-6; a possible D gene is TRBD2 (5 bases). V dropped 3 bases and J dropped 4 bases, with 7 bases sitting between them. The CDR3 is 14 amino acids. CDR1 and CDR2 (germline): MNHEY, SMNVEV (reference sequence). CDR3 protein: CASSFTGGANVLTF. CDR3 DNA sequence: TGTGCCAGCAGTTTTACGGGGGGGGCCAACGTCCTGACTTTC.

The chain combines TRBV27 with TRBJ2-5, with D perhaps assigned TRBD1 or TRBD2 (5 bases each). Germline values: CDR1 MNHEY, CDR2 SMNVEV (reference sequence). There are 14 residues in the CDR3. The V end lost 3 bases, the J end lost 4 bases, and 12 bases lay between the germline ends. The CDR3 loop reads CASSFQGAGETQYF. CDR3 DNA sequence: TGTGCCAGCAGTTTTCAAGGGGCGGGAGAGACCCAGTACTTC.

Of note for this clone: A read error may account for a junction end that differs from germline. The rearrangement joins TRBV19 to TRBJ2-3, with TRBD2 identical over 9 bases. Germline lookup yields CDR1 LNHDA and CDR2 SQIVND (reference sequence). The CDR3 spans 13 residues. The CDR3 spells CASSIRRGGTLHF. The CDR3 DNA reads TGTGCCAGTAGTATAAGGCGGGGGGGCACACTCCATTTT.

CDR3 DNA: TGTGCCAGCAGCCAAGGGGGCGTCCCCTACGAGCAGTACTTC. This codes for CASSQGGVPYEQYF. The chain links TRBV4-2 to TRBJ2-7, with D perhaps matching TRBD1 (5 bases). The CDR3 is made up of 14 amino acids. CDR1 is LGHNA, CDR2 YNFKEQ, per germline. Trimming removed 1 base at V and 2 bases at J, with 9 bases between.

This chain uses TRBV27 with TRBJ1-6; no clear D. Deletions cut 5 bases from V and 17 bases from J, with 16 bases between. Germline-derived CDR1 and CDR2 are MNHEY and SMNVEV (reference sequence). The CDR3 totals 12 residues. CDR3 nucleotide sequence: TGTGCCAGCAGTCTCACCTCTGCACCTTTCCACTTT. Protein sequence: CASSLTSAPFHF.

This chain uses TRBV5-1 with TRBJ1-1; 9 bases map to TRBD1. With V trimmed by 4 bases and J by 2 bases, 3 bases remained unmatched. From germline, CDR1 is SGHRS and CDR2 YFSETQ. This CDR3 has 14 residues. This CDR3 reads CASSTGGSNTEAFF. Written as DNA, the CDR3 is TGCGCCAGCAGCACAGGGGGCTCCAACACTGAAGCTTTCTTT.

The chain recombines TRBV29-1 with TRBJ1-1; 7 bases are a match to TRBD1. The CDR3 spans 12 residues. With 4 bases clipped from V and 4 bases from J, the junction kept 3 bases outside the gene matches. Germline V gives CDR1 SQVTM, CDR2 ANQGSEA. CDR3 sequence (DNA): TGCAGCGTTGCAGGGGGGGGCACTGAAGCTTTCTTT. Its protein is CSVAGGGTEAFF.

This chain links TRBV5-1 with TRBJ1-4; no definite D call. Germline V gene data show CDR1 as SGHRS and CDR2 as YFSETQ. There are 17 residues in the CDR3. V was trimmed by 0 bases and J by 1 base, leaving 13 bases between them. CDR3 amino acids: CASSLVKRSLTNEKLFF. The CDR3 coding sequence is TGCGCCAGCAGCTTGGTAAAACGGAGTTTAACTAATGAAAAACTGTTTTTT.

V is TRBV5-1 and J is TRBJ2-3; TRBD2 matches at 7 bases. Germline V gene lookup returns CDR1 SGHRS and CDR2 YFSETQ. The CDR3 runs to 17 residues. The V segment lost 0 bases and the J segment 6 bases; nucleotides outside the gene matches: 13. The CDR3 sequence: CASSLVMLAVASDTQYF. Written as DNA, the CDR3 is TGCGCCAGCAGCTTGGTAATGCTAGCGGTGGCATCGGATACGCAGTATTTT. Supplemented by reference TRBV5-1 and TRBJ2-3, the full variable domain reads KAGVTQTPRYLIKTRGQQVTLSCSPISGHRSVSWYQQTPGQGLQFLFEYFSETQRNKGNFPGRFSGRQFSNSRSEMNVSTLELGDSALYLCASSLVMLAVASDTQYFGPGTRLTVL.